One and the same sample provided the 20 T cell receptor beta chains below, sequenced in a study of naive and memory T cell subsets. Study results and caveats: Naive repertoires, especially CD8, held a few larger clonotypes, possibly memory cells re-expressing CD45RA.

These TCRs' antigens remain unknown. An equimolar mix of two oligonucleotides served as the beta constant-region primer for TRBC1 and TRBC2. Four rounds of PCR amplified the ligated cDNA using nested alpha and beta constant-region primers plus SP2. TCRdb redid the calling of the UMI-ligation and nested PCR reads with MiXCR, one entry per CDR3 protein. The repertoire holds 150,000 or so distinct CDR3 sequences, with approximately 22% as singletons. Sequencing input: naive CD4+ T cells from blood. The origin of the receptors is a human donor in good health.

This chain uses TRBV5-6 with TRBJ2-1; 7 bases align to TRBD2. In germline, CDR1 is SGHDT, CDR2 YYEEEE. V lost 2 bases, J lost 1 base, and 3 bases stayed unmatched. This CDR3 is 15 amino acids long. In DNA form, the CDR3 reads TGTGCCAGCAGCTTCGCTAGCGGTTCCTACAATGAGCAGTTCTTC. Protein: CASSFASGSYNEQFF.

The chain recombines TRBV11-2 with TRBJ2-7; 8 bases map to TRBD2. With V trimmed by 2 bases and J by 5 bases, 11 bases remained unmatched. The CDR3 runs 16 residues. CDR1 and CDR2 from the germline V gene are SGHAT and FQNNGV. CDR3 in amino acids: CASSLNPGTSEHEQYF. The CDR3 DNA reads as TGTGCCAGCAGCTTAAACCCTGGGACTAGTGAGCACGAGCAGTACTTC.

The chain couples TRBV7-2 to TRBJ2-5; D uncertain. CDR3 length equals 14 residues. V lost 5 bases and J 4 bases, leaving 14 bases between the germline ends. Germline V lookup: CDR1 SGHTA, CDR2 FQGNSA. The CDR3 DNA follows: TGTGCCAGCAGCCGTGGGTGGTTAGTAGAGACCCAGTACTTC. Encoded protein: CASSRGWLVETQYF.

The J gene is TRBJ1-2, the V gene TRBV6-5; 7 bases agree with TRBD1. The CDR3 is made up of 15 amino acids. Germline loops: CDR1 MNHEY, CDR2 SVGAGI. J gave up 7 bases and V 2 bases, and 10 bases lay outside the gene matches. The CDR3 loop reads CASSYEGAPKGGYTF. In nucleotides, the CDR3 is TGTGCCAGCAGTTACGAGGGGGCGCCTAAAGGTGGCTACACCTTC.

This clonotype was observed a few times. The rearrangement uses TRBV6-1 and TRBJ2-3; 7 bases are shared with TRBD1. Trimming cost V 6 bases and J 2 bases; bases outside gene matches: 8. CDR3 length: 15 amino acids. Germline loops: CDR1 MNHNS, CDR2 SASEGT. As DNA, the CDR3 is TGTGCCAGCAGGGATGACAGGGCTGCCACAGATACGCAGTATTTT. Protein: CASRDDRAATDTQYF.

This clonotype was counted between two and nine times. The chain couples TRBV9 to TRBJ1-6, with no clear D. V lost 0 bases and J 2 bases, leaving 6 bases between the germline ends. The CDR3 loop spans 15 amino acids. Germline V gene sequence: CDR1 SGDLS, CDR2 YYNGEE. The chain's CDR3 is CASSVGQTYNSPLHF. As DNA, the CDR3 is TGTGCCAGCAGCGTAGGGCAGACCTATAATTCACCCCTCCACTTT.

This clonotype was seen a handful of times. The chain employs TRBV25-1 and TRBJ1-6; maybe TRBD1 (5 bases). Trimming took off 4 bases at V and 5 bases at J, with 9 bases between the two ends. CDR1 and CDR2 (germline): MGHDK, SYGVNS. This CDR3 is built from 14 residues. CDR3 DNA sequence: TGTGCCAGCAGTGTGGGGGGAAATAATTCACCCCTCCACTTT. Its translation is CASSVGGNNSPLHF.

This clonotype has a count of ten or more. CDR3 bases: TGCAGTGCCGTCAGCTACAATGAGCAGTTCTTC. Its translation: CSAVSYNEQFF. V and J are TRBV20-1 and TRBJ2-1; no firm D call. The length of the CDR3 is 11 residues. The V gene's germline CDR1 is DFQATT and CDR2 SNEGSKA (reference sequence). V was clipped by 6 bases and J by 3 bases, with 6 bases between them.

This clonotype has just a few counts. CDR3: CASSLSYTELFF. The CDR3 nucleotides read TGTGCCAGCAGCTTATCGTATACGGAGCTGTTTTTT. V gene TRBV11-1 combines with J gene TRBJ2-2; D remains unclear. The CDR3 runs 12 residues. Per germline, CDR1 SGHAT and CDR2 FQDESV (reference sequence). Trimming took off 2 bases at V and 10 bases at J, with 8 bases between the two ends.

The rearrangement uses TRBV10-2 and TRBJ2-7, with D perhaps TRBD2 (6 bases). Germline-derived CDR1 and CDR2 are WSHSY and SAAADI. V lost 3 bases to trimming and J lost 3 bases, with 15 bases between them. This CDR3 region has 15 residues. DNA of the CDR3: TGCGCCAGCAGTGAAATTGGGGGGATGGGCTACGAGCAGTACTTC. Translation gives CASSEIGGMGYEQYF.

This clonotype was seen more than once but under ten times. This chain uses TRBV5-1 with TRBJ2-1; tentative D call: TRBD1 (6 bases). This CDR3 region has 15 residues. The V end lost 0 bases, the J end lost 0 bases, and 7 bases lay between the germline ends. Germline V gene data show CDR1 as SGHRS and CDR2 as YFSETQ. As DNA, the CDR3 is TGCGCCAGCAGCTTGGGACAGGTCTCCTACAATGAGCAGTTCTTC. The encoded protein is CASSLGQVSYNEQFF.

This chain connects TRBV25-1 to TRBJ2-6, with no clear D. The CDR3 is made up of 15 amino acids. Germline V lookup: CDR1 MGHDK, CDR2 SYGVNS. Trimming removed 3 bases from V and 0 bases from J, with 6 bases in between. CDR3 bases: TGTGCCAGCAGTGACATTAGCTCTGGGGCCAACGTCCTGACTTTC. This encodes CASSDISSGANVLTF.

This clonotype was seen a handful of times. The chain uses TRBV5-1 and TRBJ2-1; TRBD2 matches 9 bases. Losses at the gene ends were 4 bases for V and 4 bases for J; bases not matched to a gene: 9. The CDR3 has 16 residues. Germline V gives CDR1 SGHRS, CDR2 YFSETQ. This CDR3 reads CASSGRPSGNYNEQFF. The CDR3 region has the DNA TGCGCCAGCAGCGGCCGGCCTAGCGGGAATTACAATGAGCAGTTCTTC.

The chain combines TRBV28 with TRBJ2-4; D possibly matches TRBD1 or TRBD2 (6 bases each). Germline assignment: CDR1 MDHEN and CDR2 SYDVKM. V gave up 3 bases and J gave up 6 bases, with 15 bases separating them. This CDR3 has 15 amino acids. Written as DNA, the CDR3 is TGTGCCAGCAGTTTTTCACCGGGGGCGGGAAACATTCAGTACTTC. Protein sequence: CASSFSPGAGNIQYF.

V is TRBV6-5 and J is TRBJ2-7, with TRBD2 matching 7 bases. This CDR3 contains 15 residues. The trim removed 0 bases at V and 0 bases at J, leaving 2 bases unmatched. Germline V lookup: CDR1 MNHEY, CDR2 SVGAGI. In DNA form, the CDR3 reads TGTGCCAGCAGTTACTCGGTAGCGGGCTCCTACGAGCAGTACTTC. It codes for CASSYSVAGSYEQYF.

This clonotype came up a few times. The rearrangement uses TRBV7-8 and TRBJ1-2; D is perhaps TRBD1 (5 bases). Deletions cut 11 bases from V and 4 bases from J, with 17 bases between. Germline lookup yields CDR1 SGHVS and CDR2 FQNEAQ. The CDR3 sequence is 13 residues long. In DNA, the CDR3 is TGTGCCTCCTCACTGCAGGGCTCCTATGGCTACACCTTC. It codes for CASSLQGSYGYTF.

This clonotype was counted ten times or more. The chain combines TRBV20-1 with TRBJ2-7, with 12 bases matching TRBD1. The CDR3 runs 14 residues. In germline, CDR1 is DFQATT, CDR2 SNEGSKA (reference sequence). Trimming removed 5 bases from V and 5 bases from J; junction bases left unmatched: 7. The CDR3 nucleotides are TGCAGTGCTCGGGAGGGACAGGGGGCGAACGAGCAGTACTTC. Protein: CSAREGQGANEQYF.

A few counts support this clonotype. The chain is built from TRBV6-2 or TRBV6-3 and TRBJ1-5; D ambiguous. The CDR3 has 13 amino acids. Per the germline V gene, CDR1 is MNHEY and CDR2 is SVGEGT. V was shortened by 6 bases and J by 7 bases, with 13 bases between the two germline ends. As DNA, the CDR3 is TGTGCCAGCAGCCGGGGTGGTGGCCAGCCCCAGCATTTT. Translating gives CASSRGGGQPQHF.

This clonotype appeared many times. CDR3 DNA sequence: TGCAGCGTTGAGCCCTCGTTGGGCACAGATACGCAGTATTTT. Protein sequence: CSVEPSLGTDTQYF. The rearrangement links TRBV29-1 to TRBJ2-3, with D uncertain. The germline V gene encodes CDR1 SQVTM and CDR2 ANQGSEA. This CDR3 is 14 amino acids long. V was trimmed by 3 bases and J by 1 base, leaving 11 bases between them.

There are a few counts of this clonotype. V usage is TRBV7-3 and J usage is TRBJ2-4; D unresolved. V was shortened by 3 bases and J by 6 bases, with 12 bases between the two germline ends. The CDR3 consists of 14 residues. Germline loops: CDR1 SGHTA, CDR2 FQGTGA. Here the CDR3 DNA reads TGTGCCAGCAGCTTCGGCCCCGTCGGAAACATTCAGTACTTC. Amino acid sequence: CASSFGPVGNIQYF.